This T cell receptor beta chain is from a study of T cell repertoires in cytomegalovirus infection (dated 2019 in TCRdb). Regarding the study in general: Because public TCR beta signatures pointed to carriage of CMV infection together with the matching HLA type, the HLA type of each donor mattered for the analysis.

This clonotype was detected a few times. Its cognate antigen has yet to be identified. Base qualities were left out, and no much larger clone turns up one base away. Sequencer: Illumina HiSeq 1500. TCRdb took the public reads, trimmed them with fastp at Q25, ran MiXCR for clone calling and kept in-frame beta chains. Records with the same CDR3 protein are collapsed into one entry carrying the most frequent genes and DNA. Present in this sample are about 98,000 distinct CDR3 sequences, 16% of which were seen just once. The leading ten clones occupy approximately 8% of the sample. Overall study outcomes, separate from this receptor: Carriers of CMV infection plus the relevant HLA type were discriminated by the cumulative frequency of public TCR beta family members in the study cohort and in an independent roughly 340-donor cohort. The ex vivo response was dominated by HLA-C-restricted CMV-specific TCR beta clonotypes, and the single most frequent clonotype in two of eight donors was supplied by these HLA-C-restricted clonotypes.

This sequence was found in a human donor in good health (CMV status not recorded). Some clones in this sample may be carry-over from other donors' samples. The sequencing sample was made of PBMCs.

CDR3 protein: CSARGSGVRTDTQYF. The DNA sequence follows: TGCAGTGCTAGAGGCAGTGGAGTACGCACAGATACGCAGTATTTT. The V and J genes are TRBV20-1 and TRBJ2-3; too little of a D gene remains to name it. Reading from cysteine to phenylalanine, the CDR3 counts 15 amino acids. CDR3 DNA is the only sequence kept; it has 45 bases, read in frame from the first base. Between the V and J ends, shortened by 1 base and 1 base respectively, the junction contains 12 bases. Per the germline V gene (reference sequence), DFQATT is the CDR1 and SNEGSKA is the CDR2.